The clone carrying this T cell receptor beta chain came up a few times. Trimming cost V 5 bases and J 2 bases; bases outside gene matches: 4. The germline gives CDR1 MGHRA, CDR2 YSYEKL. CDR3 size: 16 residues. This entry is derived from a study of patients and donors after allogeneic stem cell transplantation. TCRdb redid the calling of the RT-PCR reads with MiXCR, one entry per CDR3 protein. Among some 960,000 distinct CDR3 sequences, around 17% were seen once, and the ten largest hold 5.5% to 6.5%. Sample: blood, either unsorted or a sorted T cell fraction (not recorded which). The chain couples TRBV4-1 to TRBJ2-4; 12 nucleotides agree with TRBD1. This clonotype originated in a human donor who was either an allogeneic HSCT recipient or a stem cell or donor lymphocyte infusion donor (not recorded which). It is not recorded whose cells these are; they may come from a transplant donor. The CDR3 coding sequence is TGCGCCAGCAGCGGGACAGGGGGCACGACCAAAAACATTCAGTACTTC. Protein: CASSGTGGTTKNIQYF.